The source of this T cell receptor (beta chain) is a study of T cells in Graves' hyperthyroidism and ophthalmopathy. Whole-study findings and limits: Blood held most thyroid clonotypes expanded above 0.001 frequency.

The V and J ends lost 7 bases and 0 bases, in that order; junction bases with no gene match: 9. The germline V gene encodes CDR1 LGHDT and CDR2 YNNKEL (reference sequence). There are 16 residues in the CDR3. This clonotype was seen a few times. The antigen is not known. Amplified TCR beta CDR3 regions derived from RNA transcripts. Initially, a first-round RT-PCR of the TCR CDR3 employed the HTBI primer set. TCRdb processed the multiplex PCR reads anew with MiXCR; each CDR3 protein has one entry. The sample lists over 500,000 distinct CDR3 sequences, around 15% occurring once. The V gene is TRBV3-1, the J gene TRBJ2-4, with 7 positions matching TRBD1. Sequencing was carried out using blood. The clonotype comes from a woman in her 40s with Graves' hyperthyroidism. CDR3 sequence reads: CASTKGTVLAKNIQYF. The CDR3 coding sequence is TGTGCCAGCACCAAAGGGACAGTTCTAGCCAAAAACATTCAGTACTTC.